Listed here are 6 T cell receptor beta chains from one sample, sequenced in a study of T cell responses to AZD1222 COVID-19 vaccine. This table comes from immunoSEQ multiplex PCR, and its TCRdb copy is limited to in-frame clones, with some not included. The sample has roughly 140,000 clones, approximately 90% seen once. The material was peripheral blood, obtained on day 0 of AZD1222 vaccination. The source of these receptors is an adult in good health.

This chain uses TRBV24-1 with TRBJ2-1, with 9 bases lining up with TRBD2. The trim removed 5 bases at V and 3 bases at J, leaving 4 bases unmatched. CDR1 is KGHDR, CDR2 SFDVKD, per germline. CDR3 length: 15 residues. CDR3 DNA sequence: TGTGCCACCAGTGCAGCGGGGGGCTACTACAATGAGCAGTTCTTC. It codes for CATSAAGGYYNEQFF.

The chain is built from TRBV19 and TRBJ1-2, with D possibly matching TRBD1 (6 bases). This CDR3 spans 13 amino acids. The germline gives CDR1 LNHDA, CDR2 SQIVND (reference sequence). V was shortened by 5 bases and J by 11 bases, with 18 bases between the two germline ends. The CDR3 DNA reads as TGTGCCAGTAGTCCCGAACCAGGGGCCGGGTACACCTTC. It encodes CASSPEPGAGYTF.

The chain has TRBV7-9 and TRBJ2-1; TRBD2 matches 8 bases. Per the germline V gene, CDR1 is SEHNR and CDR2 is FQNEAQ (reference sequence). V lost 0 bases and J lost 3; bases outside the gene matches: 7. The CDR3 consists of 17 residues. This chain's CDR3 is CASSLAPAGGNYNEQFF. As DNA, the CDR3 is TGTGCCAGCAGCTTAGCCCCGGCGGGGGGAAACTACAATGAGCAGTTCTTC.

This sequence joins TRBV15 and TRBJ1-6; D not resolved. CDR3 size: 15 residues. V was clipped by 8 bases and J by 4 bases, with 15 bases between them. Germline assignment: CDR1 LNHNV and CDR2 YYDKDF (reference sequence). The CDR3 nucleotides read TGTGCCACCGGGAAGGGCGACGGTTATAATTCACCCCTCCACTTT. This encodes CATGKGDGYNSPLHF.

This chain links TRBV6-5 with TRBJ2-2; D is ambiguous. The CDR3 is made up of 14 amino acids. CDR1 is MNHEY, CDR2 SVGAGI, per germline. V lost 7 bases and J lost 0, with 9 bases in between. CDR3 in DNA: TGTGCCAGCAAGGCCACCGCGAACACCGGGGAGCTGTTTTTT. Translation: CASKATANTGELFF.

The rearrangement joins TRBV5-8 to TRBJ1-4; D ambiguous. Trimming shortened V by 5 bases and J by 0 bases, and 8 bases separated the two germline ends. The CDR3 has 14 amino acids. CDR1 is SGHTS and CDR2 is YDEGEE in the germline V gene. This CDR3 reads CASSQRTTNEKLFF. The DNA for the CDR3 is TGTGCCAGCAGTCAGAGGACAACTAATGAAAAACTGTTTTTT.